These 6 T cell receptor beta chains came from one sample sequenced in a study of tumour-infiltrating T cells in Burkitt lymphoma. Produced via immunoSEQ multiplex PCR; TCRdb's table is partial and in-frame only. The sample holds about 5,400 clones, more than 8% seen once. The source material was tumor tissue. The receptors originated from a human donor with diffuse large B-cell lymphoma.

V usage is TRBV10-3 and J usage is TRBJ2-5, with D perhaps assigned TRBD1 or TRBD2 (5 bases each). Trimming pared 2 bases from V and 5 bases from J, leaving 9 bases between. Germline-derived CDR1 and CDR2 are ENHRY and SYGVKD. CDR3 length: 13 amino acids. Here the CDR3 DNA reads TGTGCCATCAGTGAGCGAGGGGACGAGACCCAGTACTTC. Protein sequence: CAISERGDETQYF.

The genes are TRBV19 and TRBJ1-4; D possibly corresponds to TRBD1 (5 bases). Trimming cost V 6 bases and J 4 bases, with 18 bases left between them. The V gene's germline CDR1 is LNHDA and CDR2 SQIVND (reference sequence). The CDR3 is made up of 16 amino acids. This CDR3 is CASSWGVDSGNEKLFF. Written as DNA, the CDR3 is TGTGCCAGTAGCTGGGGGGTGGATAGCGGTAATGAAAAACTGTTTTTT.

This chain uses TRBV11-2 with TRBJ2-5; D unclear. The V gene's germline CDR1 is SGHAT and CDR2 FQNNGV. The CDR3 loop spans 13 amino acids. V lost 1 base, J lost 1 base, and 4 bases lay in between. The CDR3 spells CASSLGVQETQYF. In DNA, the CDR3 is TGTGCCAGCAGCTTAGGCGTCCAAGAGACCCAGTACTTC.

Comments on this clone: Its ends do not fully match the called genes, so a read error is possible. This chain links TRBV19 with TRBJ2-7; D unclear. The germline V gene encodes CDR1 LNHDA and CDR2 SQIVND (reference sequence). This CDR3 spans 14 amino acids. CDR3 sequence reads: CASSIRAVPGPKCF. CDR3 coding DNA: TGTGCCAGTAGTATAAGGGCGGTACCGGGCCCCAAGTGCTTC.

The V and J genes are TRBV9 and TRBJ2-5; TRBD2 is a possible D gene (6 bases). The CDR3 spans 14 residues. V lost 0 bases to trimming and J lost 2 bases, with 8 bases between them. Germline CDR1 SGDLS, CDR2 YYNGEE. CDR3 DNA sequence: TGTGCCAGCAGCGTAGGGGGAGGTCAAGAGACCCAGTACTTC. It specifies CASSVGGGQETQYF.

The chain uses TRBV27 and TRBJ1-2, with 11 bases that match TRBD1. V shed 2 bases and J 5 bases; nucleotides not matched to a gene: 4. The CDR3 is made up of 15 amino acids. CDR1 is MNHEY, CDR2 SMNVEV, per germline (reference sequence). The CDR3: CASSLRGTGGYGYTF. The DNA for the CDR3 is TGTGCCAGCAGTTTACGCGGGACAGGGGGATATGGCTACACCTTC.